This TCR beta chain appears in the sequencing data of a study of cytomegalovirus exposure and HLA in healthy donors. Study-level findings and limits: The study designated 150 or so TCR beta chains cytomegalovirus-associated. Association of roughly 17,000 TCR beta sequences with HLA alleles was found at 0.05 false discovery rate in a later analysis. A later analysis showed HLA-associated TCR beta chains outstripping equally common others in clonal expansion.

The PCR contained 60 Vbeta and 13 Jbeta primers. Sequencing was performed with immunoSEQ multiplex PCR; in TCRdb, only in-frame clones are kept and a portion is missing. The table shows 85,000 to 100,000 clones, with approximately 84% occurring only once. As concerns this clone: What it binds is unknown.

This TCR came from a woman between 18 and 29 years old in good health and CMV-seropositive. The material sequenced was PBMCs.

For the CDR3, the DNA is TGTGCCAGCAGCTTATCACAGGGGAACTATGGCTACACCTTC. Amino acid sequence: CASSLSQGNYGYTF. The V gene is TRBV11-2, the J gene TRBJ1-2, with TRBD1 matching 7 bases. Germline-derived CDR1 and CDR2 are SGHAT and FQNNGV. With V trimmed by 2 bases and J by 2 bases, 2 bases remained unmatched. This CDR3 has 14 amino acids.